The rows below give T cell receptor beta chains drawn from one sample of a study of post-analysis software for immune sequencing data. TCRdb re-called the PCR reads through MiXCR, storing one row per CDR3 protein. The data hold more than 500,000 distinct CDR3 sequences, with approximately 34% observed a single time. What was sequenced was blood. These receptors came from a girl between 2 and 17 years old with multiple sclerosis. CDR3s include the opening cysteine and the closing phenylalanine or tryptophan. The D gene is left open where the match is weak. Only some rows state a clone size, as once, few, many or a class for expanded clones.

V,D,size,J,CDR3,DNA
TRBV5-1,.,.,TRBJ2-7,CVSSGAAYEQYF,TGCGTCAGCAGTGGGGCTGCCTACGAGCAGTACTTC
TRBV7-9,TRBD1,few,TRBJ2-3,CASSLVQGAMHTQYF,TGTGCCAGCAGCTTAGTACAGGGGGCGATGCATACGCAGTATTTT
TRBV6-5,TRBD2,many,TRBJ2-5,CAGGTSAQETQYF,TGTGCCGGCGGGACTAGCGCTCAAGAGACCCAGTACTTC
TRBV7-9,.,.,TRBJ2-3,CASSLRASVLPDTQYF,TGTGCCAGCAGCTTACGGGCTAGCGTCTTACCAGATACGCAGTATTTT
TRBV20-1,.,few,TRBJ2-1,CSARGQGNDEQFF,TGCAGTGCTAGAGGGCAGGGGAACGATGAGCAGTTCTTC
TRBV7-2,.,.,TRBJ1-1,CASSFLDTNTEAFF,TGTGCCAGCAGCTTCCTGGACACGAACACTGAAGCTTTCTTT
TRBV10-3,TRBD2,.,TRBJ2-1,CAIGRLADEQFF,TGTGCCATCGGCCGACTAGCGGATGAGCAGTTCTTC
TRBV2,.,.,TRBJ2-7,CASSEARNPLNTGKSSYNEQYF,TGTGCCAGCAGTGAAGCCCGAAACCCCTTGAACACAGGGAAGTCCTCCTACAATGAGCAGTACTTC
TRBV11-3,.,.,TRBJ1-5,CASSPRLCLGNQPQHF,TGTGCCAGCAGCCCGAGACTTTGTTTGGGGAATCAGCCCCAGCATTTT
TRBV11-2,.,.,TRBJ2-3,CASSLGLLGQGGLAAHTDTQYF,TGTGCCAGCAGCTTAGGTTTACTGGGACAGGGCGGACTAGCGGCCCACACAGATACGCAGTATTTT
TRBV7-2,TRBD1,once,TRBJ1-1,CASSFYRDSEAFF,TGTGCCAGCAGCTTTTATCGGGACAGTGAAGCTTTCTTT
TRBV7-2,TRBD2,.,TRBJ2-1,CASSLSGEGYNEQFF,TGTGCCAGCAGCTTAAGCGGGGAGGGCTACAATGAGCAGTTCTTC
TRBV5-6,.,.,TRBJ2-3,CASSQLVDTQYF,TGTGCCAGCAGCCAGCTGGTGGATACGCAGTATTTT